The sample holds a few counts of the clone carrying this T cell receptor beta chain. This specimen belongs to a study of blood T cell repertoires in COVID-19. Study at large: Acute and convalescent COVID-19 specimens originated in the United States, Italy and Spain. Sources were T cells, B-cell-depleted T cells, or PBMCs; the material itself was cDNA or gDNA.

In the source study's methods: Cell counts per sample came from amplifying reference gene primers. Clones were read by immunoSEQ multiplex PCR, and TCRdb kept only the in-frame ones, dropping some. V, J and clone size are those of that table, while D and trimming were read from the DNA. The data show under 75,000 clones, with more than 75% seen just once and 45% to 65% held by the top ten. This sequence originates from an elderly woman with acute or convalescent COVID-19. Sequencing was performed on peripheral blood.

The CDR3 region is CSAPATGTASGYTF. As DNA, the CDR3 is TGCAGCGCTCCCGCGACCGGGACAGCCTCTGGCTACACCTTC. The chain combines TRBV29-1 with TRBJ1-2; 7 nucleotides match TRBD1. The trim removed 7 bases at V and 7 bases at J, leaving 15 bases unmatched. The germline V gene has CDR1 SQVTM and CDR2 ANQGSEA. The CDR3 loop spans 14 amino acids.